This T cell receptor (beta chain) was obtained from a study of cytomegalovirus exposure and HLA in healthy donors. Study-level results: A later analysis found TCR association rates differed by HLA locus, highest for DRB1 and lowest for HLA-C. Cytomegalovirus association was listed for about 150 TCR beta chains. Presence/absence analyses assumed roughly uniform sequencing depth across donors, which may not hold.

Concerning this clone itself: What it binds is unknown.

The CDR3 runs to 15 residues. Germline V gene data show CDR1 as LGHNA and CDR2 as YSLEER. V was pared by 7 bases and J by 5 bases, with 20 bases between. The PCR was carried out with 60 Vbeta primers and 13 Jbeta primers. TCRdb keeps only in-frame clones here, not all; method: immunoSEQ multiplex PCR. This sample carries about 110,000 clones, about 76% of them seen once, and the ten largest clones take under 2.5%. What was sequenced was PBMCs. This sequence originates from a woman aged 30 to 39 in good health and CMV-seronegative. V is TRBV4-3 and J is TRBJ1-2; perhaps TRBD1 as D (5 bases). The CDR3 nucleotides are TGCGCCAGCACACGAGGGGTTTTGGGGAGGTATGGCTACACCTTC. Translated: CASTRGVLGRYGYTF.